This record concerns one T cell receptor beta chain sequence. This specimen belongs to a study of blood T cell repertoires in COVID-19. Trimming took 0 bases from V and 5 from J, leaving 7 bases between them. CDR3 size: 13 residues. Germline values: CDR1 LGHNA, CDR2 YNFKEQ. The participants were between roughly 18 and 100 years old and came from some 23 US areas. Methods used by the authors: Counts of nucleated cells, estimated from reference gene primer amplification, were obtained. The table came from immunoSEQ multiplex PCR; TCRdb's copy has only in-frame clones and leaves some out. V, J and clone size are those of that table, while D and trimming were read from the DNA. Here the sample spans approximately 170,000 clones, around 84% being singletons.

This clonotype was obtained from a woman aged 50 to 65 who had recovered from COVID-19. The V call is TRBV4-2, the J call TRBJ2-5, with unresolved D. Sequenced: PBMCs or T cells enriched from blood (not recorded which). The CDR3 sequence: CASSQDIRETQYF. CDR3 coding DNA: TGTGCCAGCAGCCAAGATATCAGGGAGACCCAGTACTTC.